Listed here are 20 T cell receptor beta chains from one sample, sequenced in a study of shared clonotypes between healthy human individuals. Here immunoSEQ multiplex PCR was the method, and the copy in TCRdb shows in-frame clones only, minus some. The repertoire includes about 2.4 million clones, 93% of them detected once, and about 0.34% sits in the top ten. Sequencing was carried out using naive CD4+ T cells from PBMCs. Specified subset: CD45RA+ positively selected. Receptors were obtained from a man between 18 and 35 years old in good health. Some clones in this sample may be carry-over from other donors' samples.

This rearrangement joins TRBV6-1 to TRBJ2-5, with 7 bases fitting TRBD1. Trimming took 10 bases from V and 4 from J; bases not matched to a gene: 9. CDR1 and CDR2 from the germline V gene are MNHNS and SASEGT. The CDR3 is 13 residues long. CDR3 DNA sequence: TGTGCCATCCGACAGGGAATTGTAGAGACCCAGTACTTC. It translates to CAIRQGIVETQYF.

The V and J genes are TRBV5-1 and TRBJ1-2; D possibly corresponds to TRBD1 (6 bases). The CDR3 covers 15 residues. V was cut by 1 base and J by 4 bases, with 14 bases left in between. Looked up from germline, CDR1 is SGHRS and CDR2 is YFSETQ. This CDR3 reads CASSLSSGRGYGYTF. As DNA, the CDR3 is TGCGCCAGCAGCTTGAGTTCGGGCAGGGGCTATGGCTACACCTTC.

The chain recombines TRBV5-4 with TRBJ1-1; D not certain. V gave up 0 bases and J gave up 4 bases, with 7 bases separating them. The CDR3 has 13 amino acids. The germline V gene encodes CDR1 SGHNT and CDR2 YYREEE (reference sequence). CDR3 in amino acids: CASSLGPGTEAFF. DNA of the CDR3: TGTGCCAGCAGCTTGGGCCCGGGCACTGAAGCTTTCTTT.

This chain uses TRBV6-4 with TRBJ1-5; no reliable D call. V was clipped by 4 bases and J by 3 bases, with 7 bases between them. CDR1 and CDR2 (germline): MRHNA, SNTAGT. CDR3 length: 13 amino acids. As DNA, the CDR3 is TGTGCCAGCAGTGCCTCTATCAATCAGCCCCAGCATTTT. It encodes CASSASINQPQHF.

The DNA for the CDR3 is TGTGCCAGCTCACCGCGACAGGGGGCGCTCTACGAGCAGTACTTC. Its protein is CASSPRQGALYEQYF. This rearrangement joins TRBV18 to TRBJ2-7; 10 nucleotides align to TRBD1. J gave up 3 bases and V 3 bases, and 5 bases lay outside the gene matches. Germline assignment: CDR1 KGHSH and CDR2 LQKENI. The CDR3 totals 15 residues.

The chain couples TRBV11-1 to TRBJ2-1; D gene unclear. The germline CDR1 and CDR2 sequences are SGHAT and FQDESV (reference sequence). The CDR3 is 15 amino acids. V was clipped by 6 bases and J by 0 bases, with 12 bases between them. CDR3: CASRLSRNSYNEQFF. CDR3 in DNA: TGTGCCAGCAGGTTGAGCAGGAACTCCTACAATGAGCAGTTCTTC.

DNA for the CDR3: TGTGCCAGCAGTCCCGGACGGTCAGGTGGGAATCAGCCCCAGCATTTT. Its translation is CASSPGRSGGNQPQHF. This rearrangement joins TRBV28 to TRBJ1-5; D is unclear. This CDR3 contains 16 residues. Germline CDR1 and CDR2: MDHEN and SYDVKM. V lost 5 bases and J lost 4, with 18 bases in between.

The J gene is TRBJ2-4, the V gene TRBV28; D is undetermined. Trimming took 7 bases from V and 1 from J, leaving 8 bases between them. The CDR3 runs 13 residues. Germline V lookup: CDR1 MDHEN, CDR2 SYDVKM. This CDR3 is CASKRAAKNIQYF. The CDR3 DNA sequence: TGTGCCAGCAAACGGGCGGCCAAAAACATTCAGTACTTC.

The chain couples TRBV9 to TRBJ2-1; no clear D. The length of the CDR3 is 13 residues. The germline V and J ends were trimmed by 3 bases and 4 bases, with 8 bases remaining between them. Per the germline V gene, CDR1 is SGDLS and CDR2 is YYNGEE. CDR3 residues: CASSGDRYNEQFF. CDR3 sequence (DNA): TGTGCCAGCAGCGGGGATAGGTACAATGAGCAGTTCTTC.

The chain couples TRBV10-3 to TRBJ2-7, with 9 bases matching TRBD2. Germline CDR1 and CDR2: ENHRY and SYGVKD. This CDR3 has 14 amino acids. The ends lost 0 bases at V and 6 bases at J; junction bases unmatched: 3. The CDR3 is CAISESASGTEQYF. Here the CDR3 DNA reads TGTGCCATCAGTGAGTCGGCTAGCGGGACCGAGCAGTACTTC.

In regard to this clone: A single base is all that separates this from a far larger clone, so a read error is likely. In the same sample, other DNA sequences code for this CDR3. The rearrangement links TRBV9 to TRBJ1-3, with no clear D. Trimming pared 8 bases from V and 0 bases from J, leaving 6 bases between. Germline CDR1 reads SGDLS; CDR2 reads YYNGEE. The CDR3 consists of 12 residues. The CDR3 DNA reads TGTGCCAGTACCGGCTCTGGAAACACCATATATTTT. Amino acids: CASTGSGNTIYF. Full variable domain (missing parts from reference TRBV9 and TRBJ1-3): DSGVTQTPKHLITATGQRVTLRCSPRSGDLSVYWYQQSLDQGLQFLIQYYNGEERAKGNILERFSAQQFPDLHSELNLSSLELGDSALYFCASTGSGNTIYFGEGSWLTVV.

This clone was seen a single time. V is TRBV7-3 and J is TRBJ2-1, with D perhaps assigned TRBD1 or TRBD2 (5 bases each). There are 16 residues in the CDR3. Trimming left V 0 bases short and J 3 bases short, with 12 bases between. CDR1 and CDR2 (germline): SGHTA, FQGTGA. The CDR3 region has the DNA TGTGCCAGCAGCTTAACGACCGGGGCCGGCTACAATGAGCAGTTCTTC. Translation gives CASSLTTGAGYNEQFF.

The V and J genes are TRBV5-1 and TRBJ1-4; D uncertain. Trimming removed 2 bases from V and 8 bases from J, with 13 bases in between. CDR3 length: 14 residues. CDR1 and CDR2 (germline): SGHRS, YFSETQ. The CDR3 loop reads CASSFMWEDEKLFF. CDR3 sequence (DNA): TGCGCCAGCAGCTTTATGTGGGAGGACGAAAAACTGTTTTTT.

The chain employs TRBV11-3 and TRBJ2-5; D is perhaps TRBD2 (6 bases). The end of the DNA fits TRBJ2-7 better, so the J call may be wrong. The CDR3 is made up of 17 amino acids. From germline, CDR1 is SGHNT and CDR2 YENEEA. CDR3 loop: CASNQEGYRRSSYEQYF. In DNA form, the CDR3 reads TGTGCCAGCAACCAGGAGGGGTACAGGAGGAGCTCCTACGAGCAGTACTTC.

About this clone: The same CDR3 arises from other DNA sequences in this sample as well. DNA of the CDR3: TGTGCCAGCAGCCCGGACAGGTTTAACTATGGCTACACCTTC. It yields the protein CASSPDRFNYGYTF. V and J are TRBV5-4 and TRBJ1-2; 7 nucleotides align to TRBD1. CDR1 and CDR2 from the germline V gene are SGHNT and YYREEE (reference sequence). This CDR3 has 14 residues. V trimming: 4 bases; J trimming: 1 base; junction bases outside the gene matches: 4.

The chain couples TRBV4-1 to TRBJ2-1; D remains ambiguous. The CDR3 length is 14 residues. From germline, CDR1 is MGHRA and CDR2 YSYEKL. Trimming took 2 bases from V and 8 from J, leaving 13 bases between them. Written as DNA, the CDR3 is TGCGCCAGCAGCCAACGCACACCCCGGGATGAGCAGTTCTTC. Translation gives CASSQRTPRDEQFF.

The chain is built from TRBV10-3 and TRBJ2-3; D might be TRBD1 or TRBD2, each matching 5 bases. The CDR3 is 14 residues long. Per germline, CDR1 ENHRY and CDR2 SYGVKD. V gave up 6 bases and J gave up 6 bases, with 16 bases separating them. CDR3 residues: CAIRASEGSDTQYF. Here the CDR3 DNA reads TGTGCCATCAGGGCTAGTGAGGGGTCGGATACGCAGTATTTT.

Regarding this clone: Within the sample, other DNA sequences also encode this same CDR3. V and J are TRBV5-1 and TRBJ2-5; no reliable D call. Between the trimmed V and J ends, which lost 0 bases and 2 bases, there was a span of 8 bases. CDR3 length: 14 residues. Germline V gives CDR1 SGHRS, CDR2 YFSETQ. CDR3 DNA: TGCGCCAGCAGCTTGGTCGGTGGACAAGAGACCCAGTACTTC. Translation gives CASSLVGGQETQYF.

The chain combines TRBV19 with TRBJ2-3; no clear D gene. Germline V gives CDR1 LNHDA, CDR2 SQIVND (reference sequence). The V gene lost 6 bases and the J gene lost 2 bases, with 12 bases spanning the gap. The length of the CDR3 is 14 residues. CDR3 residues: CASRRRAFTDTQYF. The CDR3 DNA reads as TGTGCCAGTAGGCGCCGGGCTTTCACAGATACGCAGTATTTT.

The rearrangement uses TRBV9 and TRBJ2-3; 11 bases fit TRBD1. CDR3 length: 16 residues. The V gene end was trimmed by 0 bases and the J gene end by 4 bases; junction bases not matched to a gene: 4. CDR1 and CDR2 from the germline V gene are SGDLS and YYNGEE. The CDR3 DNA reads TGTGCCAGCAGCGTAGAAGGACAGGGGGCGGCAGATACGCAGTATTTT. Residues: CASSVEGQGAADTQYF. The full variable domain, rest sourced from reference TRBV9 and TRBJ2-3, is DSGVTQTPKHLITATGQRVTLRCSPRSGDLSVYWYQQSLDQGLQFLIQYYNGEERAKGNILERFSAQQFPDLHSELNLSSLELGDSALYFCASSVEGQGAADTQYFGPGTRLTVL.